The rows below give T cell receptor beta chains drawn from one sample of a study of cytomegalovirus exposure and HLA in healthy donors. Data came from immunoSEQ multiplex PCR; TCRdb stores just in-frame clones and leaves some out. This table has about 180,000 clones, roughly 79% appearing once. The sequenced material came from PBMCs. These receptors were obtained from a woman between 18 and 29 years old in good health and CMV-seropositive. Each CDR3 is given with its conserved first and last residue. A D gene is named only where the DNA matches it firmly. The size of a clone is reported for some rows only, either as once, few or many, or as a class for expanded clones.

DNA,CDR3,V,D,J,size
TGTGCCAGCCGGGGAACAGCGAACACTGAAGCTTTCTTT,CASRGTANTEAFF,TRBV28,.,TRBJ1-1,.
TGTGCCAGCAGTTCATCACAGGGGGCCAATGAGCAGTTCTTC,CASSSSQGANEQFF,TRBV6-1,TRBD1,TRBJ2-1,.
TGTGCCTGGACACCGGCTAGCGGGGCGTCCGAGACCCAGTACTTC,CAWTPASGASETQYF,TRBV30,TRBD2,TRBJ2-5,.
TGTGCCAGCAGCTTTTCCGGAGGGGCCTATGGCTACACCTTC,CASSFSGGAYGYTF,TRBV7-2,.,TRBJ1-2,once
TGTGCCAGCTCATTCACGGCCGGGGAAGAAAAACTGTTTTTT,CASSFTAGEEKLFF,TRBV18,.,TRBJ1-4,.
TGTGCCAGCAGTTACGGGGCCACTGAAGCTTTCTTT,CASSYGATEAFF,TRBV6-6,.,TRBJ1-1,.
TGTGCCAGCAGCTACCGACAGGGGAAGGAAAAACTGTTTTTT,CASSYRQGKEKLFF,TRBV9,TRBD1,TRBJ1-4,.
TGTGCCAGTAGTGCGGACAGGCTTGGAAACACCATATATTTT,CASSADRLGNTIYF,TRBV19,TRBD1,TRBJ1-3,.
TGTGCCAGCAGCAACGACAGGGGCTATGGCTACACCTTC,CASSNDRGYGYTF,TRBV7-8,TRBD1,TRBJ1-2,.
TGTGCCAGCGGCGACGAATGGACAGGGGGCGATGCAGATACGCAGTATTTT,CASGDEWTGGDADTQYF,TRBV7-8,TRBD1,TRBJ2-3,.
TGTGCCATCAGTGTCGGGAGGGCCCTCCAAGAGACCCAGTACTTC,CAISVGRALQETQYF,TRBV10-3,TRBD2,TRBJ2-5,.
TGTGCCAGCAGCTTATGCTTCCGGGGGGATAGGCCACTTAGCAATCAGCCCCAGCATTTT,CASSLCFRGDRPLSNQPQHF,TRBV7-3,.,TRBJ1-5,.
TGTGCCAGCAGCGTTTTGATTGGCGGGGACACAGATACGCAGTATTTT,CASSVLIGGDTDTQYF,TRBV9,.,TRBJ2-3,.
TGTGCCAGCAGTTACTCGGGCCAGGGGCTTAAGGATACGCAGTATTTT,CASSYSGQGLKDTQYF,TRBV6-6,.,TRBJ2-3,.
TGCAGCGTCACCGGGACAGGGGGCAACACTGAAGCTTTCTTT,CSVTGTGGNTEAFF,TRBV29-1,TRBD1,TRBJ1-1,.
TGCGCCAGCAGCTTGGCCGCGCTAGCGGGGACAGAGACCCAGTACTTC,CASSLAALAGTETQYF,TRBV5-1,TRBD2,TRBJ2-5,.
TGTGCCAGCAGCGTAGGGGGGACAGCCACCGGGCGAGATACGCAGTATTTT,CASSVGGTATGRDTQYF,TRBV9,TRBD1,TRBJ2-3,.
TGCGCCAGCAGCCAAGGGGCAAGCCTCGCGAACACCGGGGAGCTGTTTTTT,CASSQGASLANTGELFF,TRBV4-1,.,TRBJ2-2,.
TGTGCCACTGGAGACAGGTTTCGCTACGAGCAGTACTTC,CATGDRFRYEQYF,TRBV6-1,.,TRBJ2-7,.